This paragraph reports one TCR beta chain. Its antigen is unidentified. This CDR3 is 14 amino acids long. V was cut by 0 bases and J by 8 bases, with 13 bases left in between. CDR1 is LGHNA and CDR2 is YSLEER in the germline V gene. This record belongs to a study of response to subunit inactivated influenza vaccine. Study results and caveats: The authors proposed limited new T cell recruitment per seasonal influenza vaccination.

TCRdb redid the calling of the RT-PCR reads with MiXCR, one entry per CDR3 protein. The profile shows around 570,000 distinct CDR3 sequences, under 9% of them singletons. Here the sequenced sample was PBMCs from blood, taken roughly 24 months after vaccination. The genes are TRBV4-3 and TRBJ1-1; D gene ambiguous. This receptor was identified in a man aged 50-75 years who received an inactivated influenza vaccine. CDR3: CASSQEWSDAEAFF. DNA of the CDR3: TGCGCCAGCAGCCAAGAATGGTCGGACGCAGAAGCTTTCTTT.